This TCR beta chain comes out of a study of blood T cell repertoires in COVID-19. In the study overall: Samples of COVID-19 (acute and convalescent) were obtained from the United States, Italy and Spain. Sources were T cells, B-cell-depleted T cells, or PBMCs; the material itself was cDNA or gDNA.

Germline lookup yields CDR1 MDHEN and CDR2 SYDVKM. The junction had 5 bases not matched to a gene; V was cut back by 2 bases and J by 7 bases. The CDR3 spans 15 residues. Categorization into cohorts depended on clinical history that participants reported. TCRdb keeps only in-frame clones here, not all; method: immunoSEQ multiplex PCR. Of 350,000 to 400,000 clones in the sample, 88% were seen once. This TCR was recovered from a young woman who had recovered from COVID-19. The V and J genes are TRBV28 and TRBJ1-3, with 10 bases identical to TRBD1. The specimen was PBMCs or T cells enriched from blood (not recorded which). CDR3 loop: CASSLGGQGSNTIYF. CDR3 bases: TGTGCCAGCAGTTTAGGGGGACAGGGGAGTAACACCATATATTTT.